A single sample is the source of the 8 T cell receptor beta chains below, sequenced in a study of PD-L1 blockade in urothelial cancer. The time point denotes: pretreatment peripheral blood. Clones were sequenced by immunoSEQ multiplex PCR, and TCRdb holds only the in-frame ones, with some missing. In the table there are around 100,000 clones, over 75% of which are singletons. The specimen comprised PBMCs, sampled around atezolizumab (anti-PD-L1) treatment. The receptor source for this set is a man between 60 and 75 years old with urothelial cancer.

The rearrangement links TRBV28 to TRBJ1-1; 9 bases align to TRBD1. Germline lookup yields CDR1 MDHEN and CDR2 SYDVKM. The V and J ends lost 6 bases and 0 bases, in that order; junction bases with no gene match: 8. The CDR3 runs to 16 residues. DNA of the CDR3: TGTGCCAGCAGCCCGGACAGGGGCATAATGAACACTGAAGCTTTCTTT. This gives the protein CASSPDRGIMNTEAFF. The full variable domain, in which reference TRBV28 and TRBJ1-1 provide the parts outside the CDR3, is DVKVTQSSRYLVKRTGEKVFLECVQDMDHENMFWYRQDPGLGLRLIYFSYDVKMKEKGDIPEGYSVSREKKERFSLILESASTNQTSMYLCASSPDRGIMNTEAFFGQGTRLTVV.

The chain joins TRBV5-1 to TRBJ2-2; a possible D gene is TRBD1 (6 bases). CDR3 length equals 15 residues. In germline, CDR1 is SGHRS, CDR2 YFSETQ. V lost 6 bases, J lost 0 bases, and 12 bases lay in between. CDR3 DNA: TGCGCCAGCAAGGGGCAGGGGACGAACACCGGGGAGCTGTTTTTT. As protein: CASKGQGTNTGELFF.

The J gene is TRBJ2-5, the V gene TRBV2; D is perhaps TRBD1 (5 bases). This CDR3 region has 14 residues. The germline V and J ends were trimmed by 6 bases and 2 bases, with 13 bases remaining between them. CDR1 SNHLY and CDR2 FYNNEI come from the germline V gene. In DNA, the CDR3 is TGTGCCAGCAGCGCCCGGACATCTCAAGAGACCCAGTACTTC. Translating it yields CASSARTSQETQYF.

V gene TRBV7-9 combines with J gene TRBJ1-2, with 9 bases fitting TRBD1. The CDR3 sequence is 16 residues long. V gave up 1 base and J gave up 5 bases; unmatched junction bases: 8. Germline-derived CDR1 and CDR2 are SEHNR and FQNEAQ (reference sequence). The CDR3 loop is CASSLVEDRGRYGYTF. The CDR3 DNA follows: TGTGCCAGCAGCTTAGTAGAGGACAGGGGCAGGTATGGCTACACCTTC.

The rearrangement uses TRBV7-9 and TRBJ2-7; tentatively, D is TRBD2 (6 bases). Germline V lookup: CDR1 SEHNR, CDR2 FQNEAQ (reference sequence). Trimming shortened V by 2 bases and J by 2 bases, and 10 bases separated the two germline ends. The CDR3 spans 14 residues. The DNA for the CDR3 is TGTGCCAGCAGCTTAACCGGGGGAGCCTACGAGCAGTACTTC. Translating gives CASSLTGGAYEQYF.

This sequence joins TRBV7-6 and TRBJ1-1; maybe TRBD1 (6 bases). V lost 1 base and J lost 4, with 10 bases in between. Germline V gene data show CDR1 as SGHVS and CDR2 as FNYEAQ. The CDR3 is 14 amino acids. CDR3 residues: CASSLVTGSTEAFF. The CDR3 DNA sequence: TGTGCCAGCAGCTTAGTAACAGGGAGCACTGAAGCTTTCTTT.

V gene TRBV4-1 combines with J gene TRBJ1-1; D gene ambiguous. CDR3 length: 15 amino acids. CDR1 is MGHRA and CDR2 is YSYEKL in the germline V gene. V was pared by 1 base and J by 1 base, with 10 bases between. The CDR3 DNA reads TGCGCCAGCAGCCAAGGACATTCGACGAACACTGAAGCTTTCTTT. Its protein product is CASSQGHSTNTEAFF.

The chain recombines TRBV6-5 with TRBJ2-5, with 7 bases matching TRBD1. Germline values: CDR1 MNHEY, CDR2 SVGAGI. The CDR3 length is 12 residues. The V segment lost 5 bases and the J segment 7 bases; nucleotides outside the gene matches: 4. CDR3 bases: TGTGCCAGCAGTAGACAGGGCCTGACCCAGTACTTC. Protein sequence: CASSRQGLTQYF.